Listed here are 29 T cell receptor beta chains from one sample, sequenced in a study of a mutant IDH1 vaccine in newly diagnosed glioma. The method was immunoSEQ multiplex PCR; TCRdb's version includes in-frame clones alone and lacks a portion of them. The sample includes nearly 50,000 clones, around 86% seen only once; the top ten take 2.4%. Time point defined: baseline, week 1 (first vaccination visit). Sample treatment: pre-vaccination baseline after standard-of-care therapy. Source: PBMCs, taken from a glioma patient treated with radiotherapy, temozolomide or both. These TCRs come from a middle-aged man with glioma.

V gene TRBV14 combines with J gene TRBJ2-1, with D possibly called TRBD1 or TRBD2 (5 bases each). V was trimmed by 4 bases and J by 2 bases, leaving 6 bases between them. The length of the CDR3 is 13 residues. Germline V gene sequence: CDR1 SGHDN, CDR2 FVKESK. DNA for the CDR3: TGTGCCAGCAGCCGGGGACCCTACAATGAGCAGTTCTTC. It codes for CASSRGPYNEQFF.

The chain is built from TRBV5-1 and TRBJ1-1, with no clear D. The CDR3 has 13 residues. Trimming cost V 1 base and J 3 bases, with 7 bases left between them. Germline-derived CDR1 and CDR2 are SGHRS and YFSETQ. The CDR3 nucleotides read TGCGCCAGCAGCTTGCGAATCTACACTGAAGCTTTCTTT. It yields the protein CASSLRIYTEAFF.

The V gene is TRBV10-3, the J gene TRBJ1-2, with 8 positions matching TRBD1. V was clipped by 9 bases and J by 8 bases; unmatched bases: 14. Germline CDR1 ENHRY, CDR2 SYGVKD. The CDR3 is made up of 14 amino acids. The chain's CDR3 is CAISREDRGGGYTF. The CDR3, as DNA: TGTGCCATAAGTCGGGAAGACAGGGGAGGCGGCTACACCTTC.

The V gene is TRBV19, the J gene TRBJ2-2; a weak D match, TRBD1 (6 bases). With 4 bases removed from V and 7 bases from J, the gap between germline ends came to 7 bases. The germline V gene encodes CDR1 LNHDA and CDR2 SQIVND (reference sequence). The CDR3 totals 12 residues. In DNA, the CDR3 is TGTGCCAGTAGTAGACAGGTCGGGGAGCTGTTTTTT. It translates to CASSRQVGELFF. Drawing the rest from reference TRBV19 and TRBJ2-2, the complete variable domain is DGGITQSPKYLFRKEGQNVTLSCEQNLNHDAMYWYRQDPGQGLRLIYYSQIVNDFQKGDIAEGYSVSREKKESFPLTVTSAQKNPTAFYLCASSRQVGELFFGEGSRLTVL.

This clone was seen just once. The rearrangement uses TRBV18 and TRBJ2-5, with D possibly matching TRBD2 (5 bases). This CDR3 comprises 14 residues. Germline loops: CDR1 KGHSH, CDR2 LQKENI. V was trimmed by 4 bases and J by 1 base, leaving 10 bases between them. DNA for the CDR3: TGTGCCAGCTCACTACGAGCGGCCCAAGAGACCCAGTACTTC. Its translation is CASSLRAAQETQYF.

The chain combines TRBV19 with TRBJ1-1; D perhaps matches TRBD1 (5 bases). Germline CDR1 and CDR2: LNHDA and SQIVND (reference sequence). The CDR3 totals 14 residues. V gave up 3 bases and J gave up 1 base, with 9 bases separating them. The CDR3 coding sequence is TGTGCCAGTAGTATCGGGGGAGGGAACACTGAAGCTTTCTTT. Translation gives CASSIGGGNTEAFF. The full variable domain, in which reference TRBV19 and TRBJ1-1 provide the parts outside the CDR3, is DGGITQSPKYLFRKEGQNVTLSCEQNLNHDAMYWYRQDPGQGLRLIYYSQIVNDFQKGDIAEGYSVSREKKESFPLTVTSAQKNPTAFYLCASSIGGGNTEAFFGQGTRLTVV.

J is TRBJ2-1 and V is TRBV6-5, with 11 nucleotides matching TRBD2. The CDR3 extends over 15 amino acids. From germline, CDR1 is MNHEY and CDR2 SVGAGI. The V gene end was trimmed by 6 bases and the J gene end by 4 bases; junction bases not matched to a gene: 5. CDR3 nucleotide sequence: TGTGCCAGCAGCCGCGGGACTAGCGGATACAATGAGCAGTTCTTC. Its protein is CASSRGTSGYNEQFF.

This chain connects TRBV29-1 to TRBJ1-1, with 7 bases aligning to TRBD1. The germline gives CDR1 SQVTM, CDR2 ANQGSEA. The junction had 7 bases not matched to a gene; V was cut back by 7 bases and J by 5 bases. The CDR3 loop spans 12 amino acids. The CDR3 DNA is TGCAGCGGTCTATCACAGGGGACTGAAGCTTTCTTT. Translation gives CSGLSQGTEAFF.

This chain joins TRBV6-1 and TRBJ2-7; 9 nucleotides line up with TRBD2. J gave up 3 bases and V 3 bases, and 6 bases lay outside the gene matches. CDR1 is MNHNS, CDR2 SASEGT, per germline. CDR3 length: 15 amino acids. CDR3 coding DNA: TGTGCCAGCAGTGAGGACCCTAGCGGGATCTACGAGCAGTACTTC. Translated: CASSEDPSGIYEQYF.

This clone was counted once. For the CDR3, the DNA is TGCGCCAGCAGTCTGACGGGAGACACTGAAGCTTTCTTT. As protein: CASSLTGDTEAFF. The chain combines TRBV5-1 with TRBJ1-1, with no clear D. V lost 5 bases, J lost 3 bases, and 11 bases lay in between. Germline CDR1 and CDR2: SGHRS and YFSETQ. This CDR3 comprises 13 residues.

This chain uses TRBV27 with TRBJ2-2; 9 bases map to TRBD2. CDR3 length equals 17 residues. CDR1 MNHEY and CDR2 SMNVEV come from the germline V gene (reference sequence). V was pared by 5 bases and J by 7 bases, with 14 bases of the junction left unmatched. CDR3 sequence (DNA): TGTGCCAGCAGTCCCCGGGTACTAGCGGGTGATGGCGGGGAGCTGTTTTTT. It codes for CASSPRVLAGDGGELFF.

The V call is TRBV7-2, the J call TRBJ2-3, with D hard to call. Trimming took off 7 bases at V and 0 bases at J, with 17 bases between the two ends. The length of the CDR3 is 16 residues. The germline CDR1 and CDR2 sequences are SGHTA and FQGNSA. The CDR3 DNA sequence: TGTGCCAGCATCCCCGACGGACGTCCTAGCACAGATACGCAGTATTTT. This translates into CASIPDGRPSTDTQYF.

A single count supports this clone. The rearrangement uses TRBV6-6 and TRBJ1-2; possibly TRBD1 for D (5 bases). In germline, CDR1 is MNHNY, CDR2 SVGAGI (reference sequence). The CDR3 consists of 14 residues. V lost 8 bases and J lost 3, with 16 bases in between. CDR3: CASLPDGGDYGYTF. The DNA of the CDR3 is TGTGCCAGCCTCCCCGACGGAGGGGACTATGGCTACACCTTC.

Here the CDR3 DNA reads TGCAGCGTTGAGGGGGGGTACTCTAGGAACACTGAAGCTTTCTTT. It yields the protein CSVEGGYSRNTEAFF. This chain connects TRBV29-1 to TRBJ1-1, with D possibly being TRBD1 (5 bases). CDR1 and CDR2 (germline): SQVTM, ANQGSEA. Trimming removed 3 bases from V and 1 base from J, with 15 bases in between. The CDR3 has 15 residues.

Only one count was recorded for this clone. The CDR3 coding sequence is TGTGCCAGCAGTGACTCTGAGACAAGCTCCTACAATGAGCAGTTCTTC. Amino acid sequence: CASSDSETSSYNEQFF. The rearrangement joins TRBV6-4 to TRBJ2-1; D remains unclear. Germline assignment: CDR1 MRHNA and CDR2 SNTAGT. This CDR3 has 16 residues. Trimming stripped 0 bases from V and 0 bases from J, with 9 bases between.

This chain connects TRBV6-6 to TRBJ2-7; 9 nucleotides agree with TRBD1. This CDR3 comprises 14 residues. Germline values: CDR1 MNHNY, CDR2 SVGAGI (reference sequence). The junction had 6 bases not matched to a gene; V was cut back by 5 bases and J by 4 bases. The CDR3 loop reads CASSDTGGSYEQYF. The CDR3 DNA reads TGTGCCAGCAGTGACACAGGGGGCTCGTACGAGCAGTACTTC.

A single count supports this clone. This sequence joins TRBV9 and TRBJ2-1; the D gene is possibly TRBD1 (6 bases). The CDR3 runs to 16 residues. The V end was cut by 3 bases, the J end by 4 bases, with 17 bases between. CDR1 and CDR2 (germline): SGDLS, YYNGEE. CDR3 in DNA: TGTGCCAGCAGCGCCCAGGGGCTAGACCTGTACAATGAGCAGTTCTTC. Amino acid sequence: CASSAQGLDLYNEQFF.

The chain is built from TRBV5-4 and TRBJ1-2, with a tentative D call TRBD1 (5 bases). This CDR3 has 13 residues. CDR1 SGHNT and CDR2 YYREEE come from the germline V gene (reference sequence). V shed 4 bases and J shed 2 bases, with 9 bases lying between them. The CDR3 DNA reads TGTGCCAGCAGCCCGGACAACAACTATGGCTACACCTTC. It is translated as CASSPDNNYGYTF. Full variable domain (rest looked up from reference TRBV5-4 and TRBJ1-2): ETGVTQSPTHLIKTRGQQVTLRCSSQSGHNTVSWYQQALGQGPQFIFQYYREEENGRGNFPPRFSGLQFPNYSSELNVNALELDDSALYLCASSPDNNYGYTFGSGTRLTVV.

This chain connects TRBV18 to TRBJ1-2; D is ambiguous. The germline CDR1 and CDR2 sequences are KGHSH and LQKENI. The CDR3 contains 17 residues. V gave up 3 bases and J gave up 4 bases, with 21 bases separating them. The CDR3 protein is CASSPTGGGSWGYGYTF. CDR3 nucleotides: TGTGCCAGCTCACCCACCGGTGGAGGGAGCTGGGGCTATGGCTACACCTTC.

This chain uses TRBV19 with TRBJ2-1, with unresolved D. The CDR3 covers 11 residues. Between the trimmed V and J ends, which lost 6 bases and 9 bases, there was a span of 9 bases. Germline lookup yields CDR1 LNHDA and CDR2 SQIVND (reference sequence). The CDR3 coding sequence is TGTGCCAGTAGAACGCGGTCTGAGCAGTTCTTC. It encodes CASRTRSEQFF.

The chain carries TRBV4-1 and TRBJ2-6; TRBD1 aligns across 9 bases. V lost 1 base and J lost 2; bases outside the gene matches: 9. The CDR3 consists of 19 residues. The germline gives CDR1 MGHRA, CDR2 YSYEKL. DNA for the CDR3: TGCGCCAGCAGCCAAGTCCTCGGGACAGGGTCTGCTGGGGCCAACGTCCTGACTTTC. This encodes CASSQVLGTGSAGANVLTF.

The chain has TRBV5-1 and TRBJ2-5, with 11 bases that match TRBD2. The CDR3 covers 15 residues. J was trimmed by 4 bases and V by 0 bases; bases with no gene match: 2. Germline V gives CDR1 SGHRS, CDR2 YFSETQ. The CDR3 region is CASSLGLAGRETQYF. CDR3 DNA sequence: TGCGCCAGCAGCTTGGGACTAGCGGGAAGAGAGACCCAGTACTTC.

This clone was detected only a few times. This chain links TRBV4-2 with TRBJ1-3; D might be TRBD1 (6 bases). The CDR3 extends over 16 amino acids. CDR1 and CDR2 from the germline V gene are LGHNA and YNFKEQ. V was clipped by 4 bases and J by 0 bases, with 13 bases between them. This CDR3 is CASSPSTGASGNTIYF. CDR3 coding DNA: TGTGCCAGCAGCCCTTCGACAGGAGCCTCTGGAAACACCATATATTTT.

This CDR3 is CAIRPASGINTEAFF. The DNA for the CDR3 is TGTGCCATCAGACCGGCCTCCGGAATAAACACTGAAGCTTTCTTT. The gene calls are TRBV10-3 and TRBJ1-1; D ambiguous. V gave up 6 bases and J gave up 2 bases, with 16 bases separating them. Germline values: CDR1 ENHRY, CDR2 SYGVKD. CDR3 size: 15 residues.

This rearrangement joins TRBV2 to TRBJ1-5; D gene uncertain. V was trimmed by 5 bases and J by 4 bases, leaving 15 bases between them. The CDR3 runs to 15 residues. Germline CDR1 and CDR2: SNHLY and FYNNEI. The CDR3, as DNA: TGTGCCAGCAGTCACGACGGTAAAAGGAATCAGCCCCAGCATTTT. It codes for CASSHDGKRNQPQHF.

The rearrangement uses TRBV10-3 and TRBJ2-5; 10 bases agree with TRBD2. The CDR3 has 13 residues. V was pared by 4 bases and J by 4 bases, with 0 bases of the junction left unmatched. The germline V gene has CDR1 ENHRY and CDR2 SYGVKD. CDR3 nucleotides: TGTGCCATCAGTGGACTAGCGGGAGAGACCCAGTACTTC. Amino acid sequence: CAISGLAGETQYF.

The chain is built from TRBV29-1 and TRBJ2-2; D uncertain. Deletions cut 4 bases from V and 6 bases from J, with 12 bases between. CDR1 SQVTM and CDR2 ANQGSEA come from the germline V gene. The CDR3 contains 13 residues. In DNA, the CDR3 is TGCAGCGTTGTTACCGGCTTCGCCGGGGAGCTGTTTTTT. The encoded protein is CSVVTGFAGELFF.

This clone has a single count. In DNA form, the CDR3 reads TGTGCCAGCTCACCAGACCGGGCTGAAGCTTTCTTT. Amino acid sequence: CASSPDRAEAFF. The chain has TRBV18 and TRBJ1-1; the D is unclear. Germline values: CDR1 KGHSH, CDR2 LQKENI. This CDR3 has 12 amino acids. The germline V and J ends were trimmed by 2 bases and 6 bases, with 7 bases remaining between them.

CDR3 DNA: TGTGCCAGCAGCCAAGGGACTACCTACGAGCAGTACTTC. This gives the protein CASSQGTTYEQYF. The J gene is TRBJ2-7, the V gene TRBV4-2; tentative D call: TRBD2 (6 bases). Germline CDR1 reads LGHNA; CDR2 reads YNFKEQ. V was trimmed by 1 base and J by 2 bases, leaving 6 bases between them. The CDR3 runs 13 residues.